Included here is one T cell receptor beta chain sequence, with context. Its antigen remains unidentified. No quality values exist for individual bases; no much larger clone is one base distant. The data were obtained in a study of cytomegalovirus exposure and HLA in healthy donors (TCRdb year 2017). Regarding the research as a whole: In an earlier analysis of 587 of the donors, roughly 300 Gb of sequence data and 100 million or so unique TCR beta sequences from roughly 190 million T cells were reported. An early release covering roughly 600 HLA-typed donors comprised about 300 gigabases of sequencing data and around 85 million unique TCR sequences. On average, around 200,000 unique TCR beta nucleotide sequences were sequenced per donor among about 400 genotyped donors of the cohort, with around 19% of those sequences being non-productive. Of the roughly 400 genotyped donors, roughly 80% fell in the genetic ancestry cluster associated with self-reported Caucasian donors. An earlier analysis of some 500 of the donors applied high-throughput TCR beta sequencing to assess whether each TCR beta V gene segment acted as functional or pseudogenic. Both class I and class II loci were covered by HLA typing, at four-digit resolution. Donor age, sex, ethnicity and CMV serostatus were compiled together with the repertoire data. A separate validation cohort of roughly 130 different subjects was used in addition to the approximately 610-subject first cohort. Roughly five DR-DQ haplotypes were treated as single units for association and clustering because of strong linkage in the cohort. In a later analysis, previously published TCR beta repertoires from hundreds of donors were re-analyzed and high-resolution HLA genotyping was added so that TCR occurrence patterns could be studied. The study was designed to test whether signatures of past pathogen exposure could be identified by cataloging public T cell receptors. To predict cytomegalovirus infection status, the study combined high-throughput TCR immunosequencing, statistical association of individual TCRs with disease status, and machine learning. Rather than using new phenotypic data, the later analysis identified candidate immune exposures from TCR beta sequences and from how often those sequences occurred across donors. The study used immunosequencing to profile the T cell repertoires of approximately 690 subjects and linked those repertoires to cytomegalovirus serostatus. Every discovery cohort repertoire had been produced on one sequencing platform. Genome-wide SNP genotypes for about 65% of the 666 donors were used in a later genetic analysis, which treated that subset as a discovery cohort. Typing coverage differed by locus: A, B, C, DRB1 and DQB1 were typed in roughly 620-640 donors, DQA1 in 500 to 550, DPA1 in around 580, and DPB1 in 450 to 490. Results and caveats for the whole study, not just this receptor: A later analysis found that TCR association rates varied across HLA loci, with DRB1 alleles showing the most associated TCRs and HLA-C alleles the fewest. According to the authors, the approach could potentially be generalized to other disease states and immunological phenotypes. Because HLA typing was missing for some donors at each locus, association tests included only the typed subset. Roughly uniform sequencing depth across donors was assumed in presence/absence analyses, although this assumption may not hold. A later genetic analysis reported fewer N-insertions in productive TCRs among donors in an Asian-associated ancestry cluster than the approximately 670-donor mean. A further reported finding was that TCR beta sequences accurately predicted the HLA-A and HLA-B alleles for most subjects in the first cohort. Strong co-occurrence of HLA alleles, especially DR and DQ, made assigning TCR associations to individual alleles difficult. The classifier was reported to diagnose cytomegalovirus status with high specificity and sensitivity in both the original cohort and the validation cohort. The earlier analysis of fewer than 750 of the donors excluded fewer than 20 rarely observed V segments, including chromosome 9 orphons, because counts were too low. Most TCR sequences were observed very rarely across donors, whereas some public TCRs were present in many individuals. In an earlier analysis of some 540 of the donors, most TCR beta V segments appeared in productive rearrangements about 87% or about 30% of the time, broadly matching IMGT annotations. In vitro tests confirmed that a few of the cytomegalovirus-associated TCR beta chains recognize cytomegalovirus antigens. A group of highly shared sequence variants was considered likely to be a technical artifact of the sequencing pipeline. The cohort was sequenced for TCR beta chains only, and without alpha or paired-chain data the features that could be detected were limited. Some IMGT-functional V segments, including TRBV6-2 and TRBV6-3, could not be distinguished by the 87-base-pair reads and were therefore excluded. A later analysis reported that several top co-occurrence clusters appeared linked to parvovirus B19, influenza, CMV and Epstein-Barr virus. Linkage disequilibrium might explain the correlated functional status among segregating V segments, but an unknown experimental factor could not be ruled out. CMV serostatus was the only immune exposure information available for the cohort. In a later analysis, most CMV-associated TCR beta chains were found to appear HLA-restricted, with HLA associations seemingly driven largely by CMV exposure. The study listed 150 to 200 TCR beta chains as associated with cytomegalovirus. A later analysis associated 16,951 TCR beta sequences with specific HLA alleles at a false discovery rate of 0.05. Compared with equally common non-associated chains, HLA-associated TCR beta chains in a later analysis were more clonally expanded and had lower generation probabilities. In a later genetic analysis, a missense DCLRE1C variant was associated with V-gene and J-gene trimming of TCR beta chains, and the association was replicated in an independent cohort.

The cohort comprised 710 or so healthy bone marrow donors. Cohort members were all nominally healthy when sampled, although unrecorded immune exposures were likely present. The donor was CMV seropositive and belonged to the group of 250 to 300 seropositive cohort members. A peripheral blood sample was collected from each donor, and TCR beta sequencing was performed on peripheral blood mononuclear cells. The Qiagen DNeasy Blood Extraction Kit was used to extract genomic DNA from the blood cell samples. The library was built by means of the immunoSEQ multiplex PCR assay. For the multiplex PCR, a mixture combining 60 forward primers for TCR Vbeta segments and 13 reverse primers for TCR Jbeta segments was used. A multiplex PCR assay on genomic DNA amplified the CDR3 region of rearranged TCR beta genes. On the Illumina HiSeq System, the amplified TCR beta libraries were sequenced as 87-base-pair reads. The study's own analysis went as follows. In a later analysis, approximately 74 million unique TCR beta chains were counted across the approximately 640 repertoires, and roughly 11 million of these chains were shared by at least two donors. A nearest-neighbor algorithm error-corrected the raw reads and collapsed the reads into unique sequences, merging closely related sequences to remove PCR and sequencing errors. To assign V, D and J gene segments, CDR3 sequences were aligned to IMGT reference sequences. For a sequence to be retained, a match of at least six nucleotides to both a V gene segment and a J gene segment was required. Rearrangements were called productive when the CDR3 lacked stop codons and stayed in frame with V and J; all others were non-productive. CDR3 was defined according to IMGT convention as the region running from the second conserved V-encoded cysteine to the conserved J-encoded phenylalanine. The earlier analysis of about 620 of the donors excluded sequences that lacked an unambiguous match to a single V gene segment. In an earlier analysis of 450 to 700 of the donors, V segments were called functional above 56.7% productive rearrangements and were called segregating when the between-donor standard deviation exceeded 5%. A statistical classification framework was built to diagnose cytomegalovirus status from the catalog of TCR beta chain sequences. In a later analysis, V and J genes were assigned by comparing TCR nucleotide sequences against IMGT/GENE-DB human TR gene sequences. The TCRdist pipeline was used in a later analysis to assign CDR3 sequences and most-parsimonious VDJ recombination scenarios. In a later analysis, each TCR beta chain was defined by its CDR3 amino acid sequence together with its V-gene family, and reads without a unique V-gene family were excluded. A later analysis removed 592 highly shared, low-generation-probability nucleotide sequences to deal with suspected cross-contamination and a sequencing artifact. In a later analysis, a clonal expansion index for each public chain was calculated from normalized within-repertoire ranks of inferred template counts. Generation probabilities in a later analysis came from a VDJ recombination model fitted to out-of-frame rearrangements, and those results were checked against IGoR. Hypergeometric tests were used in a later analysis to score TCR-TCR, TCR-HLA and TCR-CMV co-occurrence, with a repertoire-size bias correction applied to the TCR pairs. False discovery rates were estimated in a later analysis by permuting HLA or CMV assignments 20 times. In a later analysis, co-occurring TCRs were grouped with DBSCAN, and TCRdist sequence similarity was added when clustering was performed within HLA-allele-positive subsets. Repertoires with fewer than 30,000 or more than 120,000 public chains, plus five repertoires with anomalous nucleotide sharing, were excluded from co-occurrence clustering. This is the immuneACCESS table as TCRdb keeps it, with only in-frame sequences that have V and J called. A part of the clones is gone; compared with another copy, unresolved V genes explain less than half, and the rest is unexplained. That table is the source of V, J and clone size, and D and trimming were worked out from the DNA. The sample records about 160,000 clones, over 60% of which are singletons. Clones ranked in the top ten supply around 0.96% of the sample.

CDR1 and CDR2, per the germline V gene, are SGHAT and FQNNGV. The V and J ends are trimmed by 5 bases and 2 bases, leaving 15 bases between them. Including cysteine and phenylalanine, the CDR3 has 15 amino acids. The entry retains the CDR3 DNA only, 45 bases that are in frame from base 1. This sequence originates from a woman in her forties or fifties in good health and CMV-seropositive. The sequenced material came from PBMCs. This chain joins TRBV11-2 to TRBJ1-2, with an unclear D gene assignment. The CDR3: CASSLTWEENYGYTF. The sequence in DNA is TGTGCCAGCAGCCTCACCTGGGAGGAAAACTATGGCTACACCTTC. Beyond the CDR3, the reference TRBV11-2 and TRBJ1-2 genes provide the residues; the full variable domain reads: EAGVAQSPRYKIIEKRQSVAFWCNPISGHATLYWYQQILGQGPKLLIQFQNNGVVDDSQLPKDRFSAERLKGVDSTLKIQPAKLEDSAVYLCASSLTWEENYGYTFGSGTRLTVV.